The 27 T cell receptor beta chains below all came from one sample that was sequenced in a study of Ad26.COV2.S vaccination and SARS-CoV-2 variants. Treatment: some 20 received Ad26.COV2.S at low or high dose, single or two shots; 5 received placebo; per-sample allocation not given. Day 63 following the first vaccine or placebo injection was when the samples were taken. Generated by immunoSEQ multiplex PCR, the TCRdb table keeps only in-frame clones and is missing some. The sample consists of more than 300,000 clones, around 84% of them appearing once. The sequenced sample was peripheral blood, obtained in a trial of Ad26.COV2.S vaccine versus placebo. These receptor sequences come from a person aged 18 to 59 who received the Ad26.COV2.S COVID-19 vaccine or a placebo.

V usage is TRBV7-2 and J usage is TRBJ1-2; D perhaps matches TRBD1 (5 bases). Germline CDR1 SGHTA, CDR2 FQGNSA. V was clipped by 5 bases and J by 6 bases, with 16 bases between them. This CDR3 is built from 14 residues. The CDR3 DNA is TGTGCCAGCAGCAAATTTCAGGGTGAGGATGGCTACACCTTC. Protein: CASSKFQGEDGYTF. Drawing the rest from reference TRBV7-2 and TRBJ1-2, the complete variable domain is GAGVSQSPSNKVTEKGKDVELRCDPISGHTALYWYRQSLGQGLEFLIYFQGNSAPDKSGLPSDRFSAERTGGSVSTLTIQRTQQEDSAVYLCASSKFQGEDGYTFGSGTRLTVV.

This chain's CDR3 is CASSVDTGGSSPLHF. CDR3 nucleotide sequence: TGTGCCAGCAGCGTAGATACAGGGGGAAGTTCACCCCTCCACTTT. The chain recombines TRBV9 with TRBJ1-6; TRBD1 agrees at 8 bases. V shed 0 bases, J shed 9 bases, and the junction held 5 bases outside the gene matches. The CDR3 is 15 residues long. Germline V CDR1 and CDR2: SGDLS, YYNGEE.

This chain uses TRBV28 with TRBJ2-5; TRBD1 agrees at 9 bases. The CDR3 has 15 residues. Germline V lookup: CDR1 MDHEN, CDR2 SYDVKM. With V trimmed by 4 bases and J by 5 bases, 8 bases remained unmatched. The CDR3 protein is CASSSGTGGRETQYF. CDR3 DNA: TGTGCCAGCAGTTCCGGAACAGGGGGCAGGGAGACCCAGTACTTC.

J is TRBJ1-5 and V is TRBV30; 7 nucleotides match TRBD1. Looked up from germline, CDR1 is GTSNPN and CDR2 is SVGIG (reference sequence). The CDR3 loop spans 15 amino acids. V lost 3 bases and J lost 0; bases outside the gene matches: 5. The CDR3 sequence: CAWSSTGTSNQPQHF. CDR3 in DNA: TGTGCCTGGAGCTCGACAGGGACTAGCAATCAGCCCCAGCATTTT. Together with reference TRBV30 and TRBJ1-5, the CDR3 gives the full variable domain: SQTIHQWPATLVQPVGSPLSLECTVEGTSNPNLYWYRQAAGRGLQLLFYSVGIGQISSEVPQNLSASRPQDRQFILSSKKLLLSDSGFYLCAWSSTGTSNQPQHFGDGTRLSIL.

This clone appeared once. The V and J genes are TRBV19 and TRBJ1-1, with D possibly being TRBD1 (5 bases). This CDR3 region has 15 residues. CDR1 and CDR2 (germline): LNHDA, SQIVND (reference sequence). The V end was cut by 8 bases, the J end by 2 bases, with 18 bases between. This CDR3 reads CASSQRGPSNTEAFF. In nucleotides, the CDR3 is TGTGCCAGTTCCCAGCGGGGACCGTCTAACACTGAAGCTTTCTTT.

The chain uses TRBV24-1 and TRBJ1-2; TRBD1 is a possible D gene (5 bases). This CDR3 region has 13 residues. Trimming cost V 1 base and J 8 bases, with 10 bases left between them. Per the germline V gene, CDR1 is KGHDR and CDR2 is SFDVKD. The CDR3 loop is CATSDLGQGGYTF. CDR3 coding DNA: TGTGCCACCAGTGATTTAGGGCAGGGAGGCTACACCTTC.

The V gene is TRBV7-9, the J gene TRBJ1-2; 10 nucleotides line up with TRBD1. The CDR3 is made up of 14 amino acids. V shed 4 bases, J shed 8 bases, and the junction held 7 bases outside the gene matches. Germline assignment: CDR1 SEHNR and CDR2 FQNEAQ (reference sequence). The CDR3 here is CASSWGTGEEGYTF. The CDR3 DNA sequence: TGTGCCAGCAGCTGGGGGACAGGGGAGGAAGGCTACACCTTC.

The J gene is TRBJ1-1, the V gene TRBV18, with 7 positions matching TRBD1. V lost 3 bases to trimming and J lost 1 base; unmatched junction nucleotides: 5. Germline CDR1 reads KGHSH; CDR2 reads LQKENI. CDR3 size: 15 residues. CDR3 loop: CASSPRTGKNTEAFF. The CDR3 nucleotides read TGTGCCAGCTCACCCCGGACAGGAAAGAACACTGAAGCTTTCTTT. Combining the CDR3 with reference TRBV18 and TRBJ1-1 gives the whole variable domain NAGVMQNPRHLVRRRGQEARLRCSPMKGHSHVYWYRQLPEEGLKFMVYLQKENIIDESGMPKERFSAEFPKEGPSILRIQQVVRGDSAAYFCASSPRTGKNTEAFFGQGTRLTVV.

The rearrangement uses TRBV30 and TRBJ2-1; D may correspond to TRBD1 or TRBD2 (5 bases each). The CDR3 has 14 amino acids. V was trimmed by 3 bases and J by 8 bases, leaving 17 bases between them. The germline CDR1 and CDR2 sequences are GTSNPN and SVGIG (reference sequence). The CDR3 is CAWSGTLVKDEQFF. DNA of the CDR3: TGTGCCTGGAGCGGGACGTTAGTGAAGGATGAGCAGTTCTTC.

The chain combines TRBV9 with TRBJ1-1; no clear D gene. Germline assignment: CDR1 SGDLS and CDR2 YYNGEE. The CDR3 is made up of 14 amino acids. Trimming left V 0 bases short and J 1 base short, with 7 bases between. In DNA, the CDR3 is TGTGCCAGCAGCGTAGTCCCAGAGAACACTGAAGCTTTCTTT. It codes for CASSVVPENTEAFF. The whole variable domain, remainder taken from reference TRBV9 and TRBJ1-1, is DSGVTQTPKHLITATGQRVTLRCSPRSGDLSVYWYQQSLDQGLQFLIQYYNGEERAKGNILERFSAQQFPDLHSELNLSSLELGDSALYFCASSVVPENTEAFFGQGTRLTVV.

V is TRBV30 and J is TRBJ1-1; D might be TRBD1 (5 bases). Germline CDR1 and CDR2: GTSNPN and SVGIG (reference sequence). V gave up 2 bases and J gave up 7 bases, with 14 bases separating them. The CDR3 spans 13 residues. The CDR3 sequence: CAWSKGQGLEAFF. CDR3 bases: TGTGCCTGGAGTAAGGGGCAGGGCCTTGAAGCTTTCTTT.

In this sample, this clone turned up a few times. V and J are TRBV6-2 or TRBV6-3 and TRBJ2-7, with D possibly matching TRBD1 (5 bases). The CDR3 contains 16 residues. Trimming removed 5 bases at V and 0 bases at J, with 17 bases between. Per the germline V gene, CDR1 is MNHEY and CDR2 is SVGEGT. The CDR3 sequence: CASSKPLTASSYEQYF. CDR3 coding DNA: TGTGCCAGCAGTAAACCCTTGACAGCGAGCTCCTACGAGCAGTACTTC.

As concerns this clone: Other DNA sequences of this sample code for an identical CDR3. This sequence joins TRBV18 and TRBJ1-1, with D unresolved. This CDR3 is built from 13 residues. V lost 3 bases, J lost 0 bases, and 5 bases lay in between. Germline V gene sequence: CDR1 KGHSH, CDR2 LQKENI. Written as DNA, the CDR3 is TGTGCCAGCTCACCCGGGATGAACACTGAAGCTTTCTTT. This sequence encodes CASSPGMNTEAFF. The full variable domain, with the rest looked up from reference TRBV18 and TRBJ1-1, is NAGVMQNPRHLVRRRGQEARLRCSPMKGHSHVYWYRQLPEEGLKFMVYLQKENIIDESGMPKERFSAEFPKEGPSILRIQQVVRGDSAAYFCASSPGMNTEAFFGQGTRLTVV.

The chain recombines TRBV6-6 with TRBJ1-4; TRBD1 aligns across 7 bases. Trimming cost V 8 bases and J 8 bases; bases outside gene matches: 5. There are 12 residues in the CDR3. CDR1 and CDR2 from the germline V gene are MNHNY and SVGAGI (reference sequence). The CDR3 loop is CASGGRGEKLFF. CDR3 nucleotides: TGTGCCAGCGGGGGCAGGGGGGAAAAACTGTTTTTT.

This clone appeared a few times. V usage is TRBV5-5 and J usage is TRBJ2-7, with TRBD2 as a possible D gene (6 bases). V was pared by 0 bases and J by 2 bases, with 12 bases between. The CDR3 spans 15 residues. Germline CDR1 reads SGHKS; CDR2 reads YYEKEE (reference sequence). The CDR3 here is CASSLDAGFPYEQYF. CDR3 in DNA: TGTGCCAGCAGCTTGGATGCGGGGTTCCCCTACGAGCAGTACTTC.

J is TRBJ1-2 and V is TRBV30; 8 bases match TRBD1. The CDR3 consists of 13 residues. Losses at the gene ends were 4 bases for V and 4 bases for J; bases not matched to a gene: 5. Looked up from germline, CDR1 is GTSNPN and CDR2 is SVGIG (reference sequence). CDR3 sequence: CAWMTGEGYGYTF. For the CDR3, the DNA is TGTGCCTGGATGACAGGGGAGGGCTATGGCTACACCTTC.

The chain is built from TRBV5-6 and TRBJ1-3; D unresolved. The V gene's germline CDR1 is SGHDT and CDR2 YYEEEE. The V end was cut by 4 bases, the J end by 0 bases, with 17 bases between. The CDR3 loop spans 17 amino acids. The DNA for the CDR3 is TGTGCCAGCAGCGTCCCTCCAGGACTAAGCTCTGGAAACACCATATATTTT. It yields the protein CASSVPPGLSSGNTIYF.

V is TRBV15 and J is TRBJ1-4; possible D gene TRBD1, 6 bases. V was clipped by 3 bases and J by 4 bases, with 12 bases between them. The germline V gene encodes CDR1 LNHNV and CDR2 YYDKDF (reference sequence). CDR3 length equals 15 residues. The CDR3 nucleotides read TGTGCCACCAGCAGTGAGGGGGGAGGTAATGAAAAACTGTTTTTT. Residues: CATSSEGGGNEKLFF.

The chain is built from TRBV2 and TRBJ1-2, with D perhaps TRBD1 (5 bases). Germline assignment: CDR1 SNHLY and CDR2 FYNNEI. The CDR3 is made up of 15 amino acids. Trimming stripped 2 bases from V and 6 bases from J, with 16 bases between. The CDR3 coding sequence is TGTGCCAGCAGTGAAAATGGGAGGGACCGGGATGGCTACACCTTC. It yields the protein CASSENGRDRDGYTF.

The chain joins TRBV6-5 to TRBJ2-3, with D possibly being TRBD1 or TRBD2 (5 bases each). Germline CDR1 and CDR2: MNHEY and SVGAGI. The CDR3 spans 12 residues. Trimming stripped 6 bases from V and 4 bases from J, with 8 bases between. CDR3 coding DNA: TGTGCCAGCAGGGGGGACGCAGATACGCAGTATTTT. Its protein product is CASRGDADTQYF.

For the CDR3, the DNA is TGTGCCAGCAGCCGGGGGGGCCAGGTAGATACGCAGTATTTT. As protein: CASSRGGQVDTQYF. The chain combines TRBV6-2 or TRBV6-3 with TRBJ2-3; TRBD2 matches at 8 bases. After removal of 6 bases from V and 5 bases from J, the junction contained 7 bases not matched to a gene. CDR1 and CDR2 from the germline V gene are MNHEY and SVGEGT. This CDR3 has 14 residues.

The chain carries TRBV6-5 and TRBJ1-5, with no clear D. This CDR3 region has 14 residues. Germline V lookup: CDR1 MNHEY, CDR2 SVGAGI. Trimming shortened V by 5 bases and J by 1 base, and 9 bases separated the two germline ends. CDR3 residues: CASSPLISNQPQHF. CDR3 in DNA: TGTGCCAGCAGTCCCCTGATAAGCAATCAGCCCCAGCATTTT.

CDR3 amino acids: CASSAQGYQPQHF. The CDR3, as DNA: TGTGCCAGCAGCGCACAGGGGTATCAGCCCCAGCATTTT. The chain employs TRBV7-6 and TRBJ1-5; the match to TRBD1 covers 7 bases. Losses at the gene ends were 5 bases for V and 5 bases for J; bases not matched to a gene: 3. Looked up from germline, CDR1 is SGHVS and CDR2 is FNYEAQ. CDR3 size: 13 residues. Using reference TRBV7-6 and TRBJ1-5 for the parts outside the CDR3, the full variable domain is GAGVSQSPRYKVTKRGQDVALRCDPISGHVSLYWYRQALGQGPEFLTYFNYEAQQDKSGLPNDRFSAERPEGSISTLTIQRTEQRDSAMYRCASSAQGYQPQHFGDGTRLSIL.

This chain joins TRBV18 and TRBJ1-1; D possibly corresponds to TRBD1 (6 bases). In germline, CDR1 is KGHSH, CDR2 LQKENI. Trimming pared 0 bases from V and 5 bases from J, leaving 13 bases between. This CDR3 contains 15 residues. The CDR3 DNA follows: TGTGCCAGCTCACCACCGAGGGGGGTTCCTACTGAAGCTTTCTTT. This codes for CASSPPRGVPTEAFF.

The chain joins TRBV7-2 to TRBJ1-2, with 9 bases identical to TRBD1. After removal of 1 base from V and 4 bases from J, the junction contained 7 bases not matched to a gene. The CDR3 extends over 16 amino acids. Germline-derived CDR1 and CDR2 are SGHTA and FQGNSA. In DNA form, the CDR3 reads TGTGCCAGCAGCTTAGGGGGACAGGGAGGAGGCTATGGCTACACCTTC. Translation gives CASSLGGQGGGYGYTF.

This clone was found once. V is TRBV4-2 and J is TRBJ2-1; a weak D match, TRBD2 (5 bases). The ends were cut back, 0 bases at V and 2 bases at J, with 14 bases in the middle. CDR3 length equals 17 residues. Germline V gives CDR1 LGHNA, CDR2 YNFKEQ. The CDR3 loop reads CASSQDSPLAAYNEQFF. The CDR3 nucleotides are TGTGCCAGCAGCCAAGATTCCCCCCTAGCCGCCTACAATGAGCAGTTCTTC.

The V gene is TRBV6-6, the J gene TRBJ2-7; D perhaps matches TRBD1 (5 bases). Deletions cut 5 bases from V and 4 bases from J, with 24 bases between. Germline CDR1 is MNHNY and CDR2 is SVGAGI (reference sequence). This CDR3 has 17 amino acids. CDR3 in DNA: TGTGCCAGCAGTCCCCAGCGCAGGGTTGGGGCCACTTACGAGCAGTACTTC. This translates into CASSPQRRVGATYEQYF.